A selection of T cell receptor beta chains follows, all from one sample in a study of healthy donors' naive CD4 and CD8 T cells. TCRdb recomputed calls from the reads with MiXCR, one row per CDR3 protein. Of approximately 180,000 distinct CDR3 sequences in the sample, nearly 75% were seen once. Specimen: naive CD4+ and CD8+ T cells sorted from blood, pooled from several donors. These receptors were obtained from a pool of human donors in good health; the sample pools cells from several healthy donors. The CDR3 runs from the conserved cysteine through the conserved F or W. Each record gives: CDR3 DNA, CDR3 protein, V gene, D gene, J gene, CDR3 length, clone size. D genes are given only for firm matches. Clone size is shown for a subset of rows, as once, few, many or a class of expanded clone.

CDR3nt: TGTGCCAGCAGTTTACTAGCGGGGGCGTCTTACAATGAGCAGTTCTTC
CDR3aa: CASSLLAGASYNEQFF
v_gene: TRBV12-3/TRBV12-4
d_gene: TRBD2
j_gene: TRBJ2-1
len: 16
abundance: NA

CDR3nt: TGTGCCAGCAGCTTAGGGGGACTAGCGGGCCTGAGCTCCTACAATGAGCAGTTCTTC
CDR3aa: CASSLGGLAGLSSYNEQFF
v_gene: TRBV7-8
d_gene: TRBD2
j_gene: TRBJ2-1
len: 19
abundance: NA

CDR3nt: TGTGCCAGCGGACTAGCCACCTACAATGAGCAGTTCTTC
CDR3aa: CASGLATYNEQFF
v_gene: TRBV6-5
d_gene: TRBD2
j_gene: TRBJ2-1
len: 13
abundance: NA

CDR3nt: TGTGCCAGCAGCTTAGATCGGGCAGGGAACCAGCCCCAGCACTTT
CDR3aa: CASSLDRAGNQPQHF
v_gene: TRBV7-2
d_gene: NA
j_gene: TRBJ1-5
len: 15
abundance: NA

CDR3nt: TGTGCCAGCAACCGGGTCCTTTCCTACGAGCAGTACTTC
CDR3aa: CASNRVLSYEQYF
v_gene: TRBV7-8
d_gene: NA
j_gene: TRBJ2-7
len: 13
abundance: few

CDR3nt: TGCAGCGTTGACACTTACTACGAGCAGTACTTC
CDR3aa: CSVDTYYEQYF
v_gene: TRBV29-1
d_gene: NA
j_gene: TRBJ2-7
len: 11
abundance: NA

CDR3nt: TGTGCCAGCGGGTCGTTATCCCCCTATTCTAGCACAGATACGCAGTATTTT
CDR3aa: CASGSLSPYSSTDTQYF
v_gene: TRBV27
d_gene: NA
j_gene: TRBJ2-3
len: 17
abundance: NA

CDR3nt: TGCAGTGCTACCGGGAGGGAGCGGGAGCAGTACTTC
CDR3aa: CSATGREREQYF
v_gene: TRBV20-1
d_gene: TRBD2
j_gene: TRBJ2-7
len: 12
abundance: NA

CDR3nt: TGTGCCAGCAGCTTGGAACGGGACATCTATGGCTACACCTTC
CDR3aa: CASSLERDIYGYTF
v_gene: TRBV5-5
d_gene: NA
j_gene: TRBJ1-2
len: 14
abundance: NA

CDR3nt: TGTGCCAGCAGCTTGGAGGGGGCTGGGGCCAACGTCCTGACTTTC
CDR3aa: CASSLEGAGANVLTF
v_gene: TRBV5-6
d_gene: NA
j_gene: TRBJ2-6
len: 15
abundance: few

CDR3nt: TGTGCCAGTAGTAAAGGCGGGATTCTCGTACCGGCGCAAGAGACCCAGTACTTC
CDR3aa: CASSKGGILVPAQETQYF
v_gene: TRBV19
d_gene: NA
j_gene: TRBJ2-5
len: 18
abundance: once

CDR3nt: TGTGCCTGGAGTGTAGGGCAGACTGAAGCTTTCTTT
CDR3aa: CAWSVGQTEAFF
v_gene: TRBV30
d_gene: NA
j_gene: TRBJ1-1
len: 12
abundance: few

CDR3nt: TGTGCCAGTGGGCATGGGCGAGGGACTGAAGCTTTCTTT
CDR3aa: CASGHGRGTEAFF
v_gene: TRBV19
d_gene: NA
j_gene: TRBJ1-1
len: 13
abundance: few

CDR3nt: TGCAGCGTTCCCCCTTCTACGAACACCGGGGAGCTGTTTTTT
CDR3aa: CSVPPSTNTGELFF
v_gene: TRBV29-1
d_gene: NA
j_gene: TRBJ2-2
len: 14
abundance: NA

CDR3nt: TGTGCCTGGGCAATAGGGGTAGCGGAAAATGAGCAGTTCTTC
CDR3aa: CAWAIGVAENEQFF
v_gene: TRBV30
d_gene: NA
j_gene: TRBJ2-1
len: 14
abundance: NA

CDR3nt: TGTGCCAGTACAACCCCCGGCAGGCCCTATGGCTACACCTTC
CDR3aa: CASTTPGRPYGYTF
v_gene: TRBV19
d_gene: NA
j_gene: TRBJ1-2
len: 14
abundance: NA

CDR3nt: TGTGCCAGTAGTCCTCTTACTAGCGATTTCTACAATGAGCAGTTCTTC
CDR3aa: CASSPLTSDFYNEQFF
v_gene: TRBV19
d_gene: TRBD2
j_gene: TRBJ2-1
len: 16
abundance: NA

CDR3nt: TGTGCCAGCTCACCGAACAGCCAAGAGACCCAGTACTTC
CDR3aa: CASSPNSQETQYF
v_gene: TRBV18
d_gene: NA
j_gene: TRBJ2-5
len: 13
abundance: NA

CDR3nt: TGCAGCGTGGACAGGGGGACCACTGAAGCTTTCTTT
CDR3aa: CSVDRGTTEAFF
v_gene: TRBV29-1
d_gene: TRBD1
j_gene: TRBJ1-1
len: 12
abundance: NA

CDR3nt: TGCAGCGTTGAGTACAGCAAATCTGGCTACGAGCAGTACTTC
CDR3aa: CSVEYSKSGYEQYF
v_gene: TRBV29-1
d_gene: NA
j_gene: TRBJ2-7
len: 14
abundance: NA

CDR3nt: TGTGCCAGTAGTACCCTTGGGGCTCAAGAGACCCAGTACTTC
CDR3aa: CASSTLGAQETQYF
v_gene: TRBV19
d_gene: NA
j_gene: TRBJ2-5
len: 14
abundance: few

CDR3nt: TGTGCCAGCAGGTACCTTTACATGAACACTGAAGCTTTCTTT
CDR3aa: CASRYLYMNTEAFF
v_gene: TRBV6-1
d_gene: NA
j_gene: TRBJ1-1
len: 14
abundance: NA

CDR3nt: TGTGCCTGGAGTACACTAGCGGATGGGAATGAGCAGTTCTTC
CDR3aa: CAWSTLADGNEQFF
v_gene: TRBV30
d_gene: TRBD2
j_gene: TRBJ2-1
len: 14
abundance: NA

CDR3nt: TGCGCCAGCAGCTTGATGGACAGGGATGATGAGCAGTTCTTC
CDR3aa: CASSLMDRDDEQFF
v_gene: TRBV5-1
d_gene: TRBD1
j_gene: TRBJ2-1
len: 14
abundance: NA

CDR3nt: TGTGCCAGCAGCGACGGGACGAAGGACGAGCAGTACTTC
CDR3aa: CASSDGTKDEQYF
v_gene: TRBV5-4
d_gene: NA
j_gene: TRBJ2-7
len: 13
abundance: NA

CDR3nt: TGTGCCAGCAGTTACTCAGAGGGGAGGACTGAAGCTTTCTTT
CDR3aa: CASSYSEGRTEAFF
v_gene: TRBV10-3
d_gene: NA
j_gene: TRBJ1-1
len: 14
abundance: NA

CDR3nt: TGTGCCACCGCCTCACAGGTCTTGAACACTGAAGCTTTCTTT
CDR3aa: CATASQVLNTEAFF
v_gene: TRBV19
d_gene: NA
j_gene: TRBJ1-1
len: 14
abundance: NA

CDR3nt: TGCAGCGTTGAGAGACAGGGAGGTACTGAAGCTTTCTTT
CDR3aa: CSVERQGGTEAFF
v_gene: TRBV29-1
d_gene: TRBD1
j_gene: TRBJ1-1
len: 13
abundance: NA

CDR3nt: TGTGCCAGTAGTATGCCGACCAGTAGCTCCTACAATGAGCAGTTCTTC
CDR3aa: CASSMPTSSSYNEQFF
v_gene: TRBV19
d_gene: NA
j_gene: TRBJ2-1
len: 16
abundance: NA

CDR3nt: TGTGCCAGCAGTTACGGGTCGAGGGGCGATGCCAAAAACATTCAGTACTTC
CDR3aa: CASSYGSRGDAKNIQYF
v_gene: TRBV6-5
d_gene: NA
j_gene: TRBJ2-4
len: 17
abundance: NA

CDR3nt: TGCAGCGCCGGCGGGGCAGGGGTCTTCTATGGCTACACCTTC
CDR3aa: CSAGGAGVFYGYTF
v_gene: TRBV29-1
d_gene: NA
j_gene: TRBJ1-2
len: 14
abundance: NA

CDR3nt: TGTGCCAGTAGTAGCTCCGGACTTTTGCAAGAGACCCAGTACTTC
CDR3aa: CASSSSGLLQETQYF
v_gene: TRBV19
d_gene: NA
j_gene: TRBJ2-5
len: 15
abundance: NA

CDR3nt: TGCGCCAGCGCGGGACAGGGGTACGAGCAGTACTTC
CDR3aa: CASAGQGYEQYF
v_gene: TRBV5-1
d_gene: TRBD1
j_gene: TRBJ2-7
len: 12
abundance: NA